This TCR beta chain is from a study of monozygotic twins with inflammatory bowel disease. TCRdb reprocessed the 5' RACE reads and keeps a single row for each CDR3 protein, giving no DNA. Here the sample table reports 88,000 or so distinct CDR3 sequences. Germline V gene lookup returns CDR1 SGHAT and CDR2 FQNNGV. The CDR3 has 14 residues. Sequenced sample: blood. The chain employs TRBV11-2 and TRBJ2-7; TCRdb's D call of TRBD2 is untestable without DNA. This sequence originates from a human donor with ulcerative colitis or Crohn's disease, or a healthy co-twin of an affected twin (not recorded which). CDR3 residues: CASSPTSGGYEQYF.